This T cell receptor (beta chain) originates from a study of response to subunit inactivated influenza vaccine. As concerns this clonotype: Its cognate antigen is unknown.

TCRdb independently ran MiXCR on the RT-PCR reads; one entry per CDR3 protein. The repertoire includes more than 600,000 distinct CDR3 sequences, roughly 18% of them detected once, and roughly a tenth sits in the top ten. Study-level points and caveats: The authors offered the suggestion that each seasonal influenza vaccination recruits few new T cells.

CDR3 length: 14 residues. V was shortened by 0 bases and J by 5 bases, with 8 bases between the two germline ends. Germline V gene lookup returns CDR1 LGHNA and CDR2 YSLEER. The origin of this receptor is a man aged 50 or older who received an inactivated influenza vaccine. Specimen: PBMCs from blood, collected 5 days after vaccination. V and J are TRBV4-3 and TRBJ2-1; weak D call: TRBD1 (5 bases). Here the CDR3 DNA reads TGCGCCAGCAGCCAAGACGACAGTAACAATGAGCAGTTCTTC. Translation gives CASSQDDSNNEQFF.